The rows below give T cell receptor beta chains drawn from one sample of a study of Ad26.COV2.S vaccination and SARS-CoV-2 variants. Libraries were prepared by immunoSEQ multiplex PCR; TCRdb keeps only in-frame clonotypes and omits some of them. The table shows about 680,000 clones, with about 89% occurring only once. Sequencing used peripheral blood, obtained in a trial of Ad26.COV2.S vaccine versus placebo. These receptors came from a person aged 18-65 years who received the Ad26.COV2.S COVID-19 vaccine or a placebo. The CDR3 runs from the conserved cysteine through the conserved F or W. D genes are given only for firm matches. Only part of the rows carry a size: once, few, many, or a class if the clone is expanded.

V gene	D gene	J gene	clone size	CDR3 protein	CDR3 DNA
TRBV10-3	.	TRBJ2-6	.	CAIRGLSGANVLTF	TGTGCCATCAGGGGACTTTCTGGGGCCAACGTCCTGACTTTC
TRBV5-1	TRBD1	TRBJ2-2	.	CASSLGDRGNTGELFF	TGCGCCAGCAGCTTGGGCGACAGGGGGAACACCGGGGAGCTGTTTTTT
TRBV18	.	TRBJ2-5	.	CASSPQMEQETQYF	TGTGCCAGCTCACCACAGATGGAGCAAGAGACCCAGTACTTC
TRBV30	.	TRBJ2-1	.	CARGDLWNEQFF	TGTGCCAGAGGGGATCTGTGGAATGAGCAGTTCTTC
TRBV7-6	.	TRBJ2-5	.	CASSSSQETQYF	TGTGCCAGCAGCTCAAGCCAAGAGACCCAGTACTTC
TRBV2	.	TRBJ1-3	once	CASSTQQTRSGNTIYF	TGTGCCAGCAGCACCCAACAAACAAGGAGTGGAAACACCATATATTTT
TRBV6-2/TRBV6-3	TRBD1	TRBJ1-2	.	CASSYDGTGVYGYTF	TGTGCCAGCAGTTACGACGGGACAGGGGTATATGGCTACACCTTC
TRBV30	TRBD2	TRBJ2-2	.	CAWGLAGAQNTGELFF	TGTGCCTGGGGACTAGCGGGGGCCCAGAACACCGGGGAGCTGTTTTTT
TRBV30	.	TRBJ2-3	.	CAGTGGGPPFKDTQYF	TGTGCCGGAACAGGGGGGGGACCTCCGTTTAAAGATACGCAGTATTTT
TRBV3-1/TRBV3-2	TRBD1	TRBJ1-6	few	CASSQEGLGTGVYNSPLHF	TGTGCCAGCAGCCAAGAAGGGTTAGGGACAGGGGTATATAATTCACCCCTCCACTTT
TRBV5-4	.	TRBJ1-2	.	CASSLAGIGGYTF	TGTGCCAGCAGCTTGGCGGGAATCGGGGGCTACACCTTC
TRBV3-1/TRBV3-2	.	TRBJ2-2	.	CASTGPQAGNTGELFF	TGTGCCAGCACGGGCCCCCAGGCGGGGAACACCGGGGAGCTGTTTTTT
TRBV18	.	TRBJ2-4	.	CASSPLQGRGNIQYF	TGTGCCAGCTCACCATTACAGGGCAGGGGAAACATTCAGTACTTC
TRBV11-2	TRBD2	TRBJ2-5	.	CASSRTSGGGETQYF	TGTGCCAGCAGTCGCACTAGCGGGGGTGGGGAGACCCAGTACTTC
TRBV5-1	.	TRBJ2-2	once	CASSGLLNTGELFF	TGCGCCAGCAGTGGCCTTTTGAACACCGGGGAGCTGTTTTTT
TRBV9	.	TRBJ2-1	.	CASSVGGGEQFF	TGTGCCAGCAGCGTAGGGGGCGGTGAGCAGTTCTTC
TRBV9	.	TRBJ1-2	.	CASSVRPGGDGYTF	TGTGCCAGCAGCGTACGGCCGGGGGGAGATGGCTACACCTTC
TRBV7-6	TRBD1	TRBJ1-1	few	CASSSSTRQGEKAFF	TGTGCCAGCAGCTCATCGACACGACAGGGGGAGAAAGCTTTCTTT
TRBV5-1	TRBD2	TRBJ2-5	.	CASRGLAGPQETQYF	TGCGCCAGCAGAGGCCTAGCGGGGCCCCAAGAGACCCAGTACTTC
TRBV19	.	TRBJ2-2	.	CASNRVLYTGELFF	TGTGCCAGTAACAGGGTTTTGTACACCGGGGAGCTGTTTTTT
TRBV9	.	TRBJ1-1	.	CASSVDRNTEAFF	TGTGCCAGCAGCGTAGATAGAAACACTGAAGCTTTCTTT
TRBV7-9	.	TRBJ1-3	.	CASIEGPSSGNTIYF	TGTGCCAGCATTGAGGGGCCCTCCTCTGGAAACACCATATATTTT
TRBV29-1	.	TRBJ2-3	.	CSVSSGQSTDTQYF	TGCAGCGTTTCAAGCGGGCAGAGCACAGATACGCAGTATTTT
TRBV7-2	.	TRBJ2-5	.	CASSPDAGETQYF	TGTGCCAGCAGCCCAGACGCCGGGGAGACCCAGTACTTC
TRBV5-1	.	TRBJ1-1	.	CASSLVMGDTEAFF	TGCGCCAGCAGCTTGGTGATGGGGGATACTGAAGCTTTCTTT
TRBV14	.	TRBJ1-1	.	CASSQQGLNTEAFF	TGTGCCAGCAGCCAACAGGGCTTGAACACTGAAGCTTTCTTT
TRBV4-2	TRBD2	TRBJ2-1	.	CASSQDSGNEQFF	TGTGCCAGCAGCCAAGATAGCGGGAATGAGCAGTTCTTC
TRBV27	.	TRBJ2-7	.	CASSLRGPNLYEQYF	TGTGCCAGCAGTTTACGAGGTCCTAATCTCTACGAGCAGTACTTC
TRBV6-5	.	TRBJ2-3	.	CASSYSKWDTQYF	TGTGCCAGCAGTTACTCTAAGTGGGATACGCAGTATTTT
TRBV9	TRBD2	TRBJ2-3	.	CASSVGLAGRRDTQYF	TGTGCCAGCAGCGTAGGACTAGCGGGGAGGAGGGATACGCAGTATTTT
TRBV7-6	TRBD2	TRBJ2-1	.	CASSWGLAGGPGNEQFF	TGTGCCAGCAGCTGGGGACTAGCGGGAGGGCCGGGTAATGAGCAGTTCTTC
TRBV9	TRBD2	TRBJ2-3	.	CASSVSGATDTQYF	TGTGCCAGCAGCGTAAGCGGGGCCACAGATACGCAGTATTTT
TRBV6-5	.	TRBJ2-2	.	CASSPGHLNTGELFF	TGTGCCAGCAGTCCGGGACACCTGAACACCGGGGAGCTGTTTTTT
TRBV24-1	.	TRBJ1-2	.	CATSDLWDGYTF	TGTGCCACCAGTGATTTGTGGGATGGCTACACCTTC
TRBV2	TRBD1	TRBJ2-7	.	CASSLGQGPYEQYF	TGTGCCAGCAGTTTGGGACAGGGGCCCTACGAGCAGTACTTC
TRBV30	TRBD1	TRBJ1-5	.	CASTGQGGNQPQHF	TGTGCCTCAACGGGTCAGGGGGGCAATCAGCCCCAGCATTTT
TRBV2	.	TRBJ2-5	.	CASSLGLAGKETQYF	TGTGCCAGCAGTCTAGGTTTGGCGGGGAAAGAGACCCAGTACTTC
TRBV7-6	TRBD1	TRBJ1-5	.	CASSATGGSQPQHF	TGTGCCAGCAGCGCCACAGGGGGCTCTCAGCCCCAGCATTTT
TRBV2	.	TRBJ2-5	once	CASSGRGGETQYF	TGTGCCAGCAGTGGGAGGGGCGGCGAGACCCAGTACTTC
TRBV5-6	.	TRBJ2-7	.	CASSVNTYEQYF	TGTGCCAGCAGCGTAAACACCTACGAGCAGTACTTC
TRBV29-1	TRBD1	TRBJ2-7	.	CSVGGQFVEQYF	TGCAGCGTTGGGGGACAGTTTGTCGAGCAGTACTTC
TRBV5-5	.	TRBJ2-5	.	CASSPSLGSETQYF	TGTGCCAGCAGCCCAAGTTTGGGTTCGGAGACCCAGTACTTC
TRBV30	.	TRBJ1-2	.	CAWSVPGTRHYGYTF	TGTGCCTGGAGTGTACCCGGGACCCGACATTATGGCTACACCTTC
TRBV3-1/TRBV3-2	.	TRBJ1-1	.	CASSPFGGVKTEAFF	TGTGCCAGCAGCCCCTTCGGGGGAGTGAAGACTGAAGCTTTCTTT
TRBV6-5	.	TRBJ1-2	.	CASSISGDGYTF	TGTGCCAGCAGTATCTCAGGGGATGGCTACACCTTC
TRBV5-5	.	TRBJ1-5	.	CASSLTHSNQPQHF	TGTGCCAGCAGCTTGACGCATAGCAATCAGCCCCAGCATTTT
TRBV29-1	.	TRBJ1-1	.	CSVEELNTEAFF	TGCAGCGTTGAAGAACTGAACACTGAAGCTTTCTTT
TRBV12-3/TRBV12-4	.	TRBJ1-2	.	CASRGGGQDGYTF	TGTGCCAGCAGAGGAGGGGGTCAGGATGGCTACACCTTC
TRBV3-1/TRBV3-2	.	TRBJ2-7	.	CASSQEGGSEQYF	TGTGCCAGCAGCCAAGAGGGGGGTAGCGAGCAGTACTTC
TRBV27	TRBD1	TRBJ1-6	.	CASSRGTGVSSPLHF	TGTGCCAGCAGTCGCGGGACAGGGGTAAGTTCACCCCTCCACTTT
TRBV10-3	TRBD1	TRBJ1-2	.	CAISALEGADYGYTF	TGTGCCATCAGTGCCCTCGAGGGGGCGGACTATGGCTACACCTTC
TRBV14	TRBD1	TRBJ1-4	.	CASSDPGTGYEKLFF	TGTGCCAGCAGCGATCCCGGGACAGGTTATGAAAAACTGTTTTTT
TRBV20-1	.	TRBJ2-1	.	CSALYYNEQFF	TGCAGTGCGCTCTATTACAATGAGCAGTTCTTC
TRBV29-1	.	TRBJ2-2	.	CSVEERAGGELFF	TGCAGCGTCGAAGAACGAGCGGGCGGGGAGCTGTTTTTT